The 24 T cell receptor beta chains below come from one sample, sequenced in a study of lymphopenia after photon versus proton radiotherapy. Method: immunoSEQ multiplex PCR; TCRdb's copy keeps in-frame clones and lacks some. The data show approximately 160,000 clones, more than 85% seen once. The source material was peripheral blood, sampled from a patient treated with photon-based radiotherapy. These receptors were collected from a man in his fifties or sixties with gastric cancer.

The rearrangement joins TRBV7-9 to TRBJ1-2; D gene ambiguous. Deletions cut 1 base from V and 3 bases from J, with 0 bases between. Germline V CDR1 and CDR2: SEHNR, FQNEAQ (reference sequence). The CDR3 totals 11 residues. The CDR3 protein is CASSLDYGYTF. In DNA, the CDR3 is TGTGCCAGCAGCTTAGACTATGGCTACACCTTC. Supplemented by reference TRBV7-9 and TRBJ1-2, the full variable domain reads DTGVSQNPRHKITKRGQNVTFRCDPISEHNRLYWYRQTLGQGPEFLTYFQNEAQLEKSRLLSDRFSAERPKGSFSTLEIQRTEQGDSAMYLCASSLDYGYTFGSGTRLTVV.

The genes are TRBV4-2 and TRBJ2-2, with 10 bases identical to TRBD2. The CDR3 spans 17 residues. CDR1 and CDR2 (germline): LGHNA, YNFKEQ. J was trimmed by 1 base and V by 4 bases; bases with no gene match: 6. In DNA, the CDR3 is TGTGCCAGCAGCCCAGAGCTAGCGGGAGTGAACACCGGGGAGCTGTTTTTT. It yields the protein CASSPELAGVNTGELFF.

The J gene is TRBJ1-5, the V gene TRBV21-1. TRBV21-1 is listed as a pseudogene. The CDR3 has 16 amino acids. CDR3 region: CASSKVRGNSNQPQHF. In nucleotides, the CDR3 is TGTGCCAGCAGCAAGGTTCGGGGGAATAGCAATCAGCCCCAGCATTTT.

The rearrangement uses TRBV19 and TRBJ2-7; tentatively, D is TRBD2 (6 bases). CDR3 length equals 14 residues. V was cut by 10 bases and J by 0 bases, with 16 bases left in between. Germline V gene data show CDR1 as LNHDA and CDR2 as SQIVND (reference sequence). The CDR3 nucleotides read TGTGCCACCTCCACCGGGACTTTCTCCTACGAGCAGTACTTC. Its translation: CATSTGTFSYEQYF.

This rearrangement joins TRBV7-9 to TRBJ2-7; TRBD2 agrees at 8 bases. Trimming at V came to 4 bases and at J to 4 bases, leaving 9 bases not matched to a gene. Germline assignment: CDR1 SEHNR and CDR2 FQNEAQ (reference sequence). The length of the CDR3 is 15 residues. The CDR3 loop is CASSSMSGSRYEQYF. DNA for the CDR3: TGTGCCAGCAGCTCCATGAGCGGGAGTAGATACGAGCAGTACTTC.

J is TRBJ2-7 and V is TRBV27, with 11 bases that match TRBD2. Unmatched junction bases numbered 5, after V lost 5 bases and J lost 2 bases. Germline V gene sequence: CDR1 MNHEY, CDR2 SMNVEV (reference sequence). The CDR3 runs to 15 residues. CDR3 in DNA: TGTGCCAGCAGTCCACTAGCGGGAGCCACCTACGAGCAGTACTTC. The encoded protein is CASSPLAGATYEQYF.

The CDR3 region is CASSVLGTVSGNTIYF. In DNA, the CDR3 is TGTGCCAGTAGTGTCCTCGGGACGGTCTCTGGAAACACCATATATTTT. The chain recombines TRBV19 with TRBJ1-3; perhaps TRBD1 as D (5 bases). Trimming shortened V by 5 bases and J by 0 bases, and 14 bases separated the two germline ends. Germline loops: CDR1 LNHDA, CDR2 SQIVND (reference sequence). The CDR3 length is 16 residues.

The V call is TRBV2, the J call TRBJ2-7; D unresolved. Germline V lookup: CDR1 SNHLY, CDR2 FYNNEI. CDR3 length: 13 amino acids. Trimming cost V 1 base and J 3 bases, with 7 bases left between them. In DNA form, the CDR3 reads TGTGCCAGCAGTGAAGAGACAAGCTACGAGCAGTACTTC. Translation: CASSEETSYEQYF.

This clone has just one count. The chain employs TRBV7-2 and TRBJ2-5; possible D gene TRBD2, 5 bases. The CDR3 is made up of 13 amino acids. Trimming removed 6 bases at V and 5 bases at J, with 13 bases between. CDR1 SGHTA and CDR2 FQGNSA come from the germline V gene. DNA of the CDR3: TGTGCCAGCAGTTCCTCTAGCAGGGAGACCCAGTACTTC. Protein: CASSSSSRETQYF.

The DNA for the CDR3 is TGCGCCAGCAGCTCCTGGAGGGACAGGACTACCTACGAGCAGTACTTC. It translates to CASSSWRDRTTYEQYF. The gene calls are TRBV5-1 and TRBJ2-7; 8 bases are a match to TRBD1. CDR1 and CDR2 from the germline V gene are SGHRS and YFSETQ. After removal of 3 bases from V and 2 bases from J, the junction contained 10 bases not matched to a gene. This CDR3 spans 16 amino acids.

The chain has TRBV27 and TRBJ1-1; 7 bases align to TRBD1. V was pared by 5 bases and J by 4 bases, with 7 bases of the junction left unmatched. Germline values: CDR1 MNHEY, CDR2 SMNVEV (reference sequence). The CDR3 consists of 14 residues. In DNA, the CDR3 is TGTGCCAGCAGTGCACAGGGGTTGGGCACTGAAGCTTTCTTT. It is translated as CASSAQGLGTEAFF.

This clone was seen only once. The chain is built from TRBV6-6 and TRBJ1-4, with D uncertain. The germline V gene encodes CDR1 MNHNY and CDR2 SVGAGI (reference sequence). There are 15 residues in the CDR3. The V end lost 4 bases, the J end lost 8 bases, and 17 bases lay between the germline ends. CDR3 DNA sequence: TGTGCCAGCAGTTCTTACTCATCAGCGGGAGAAAAACTGTTTTTT. Translated, it gives CASSSYSSAGEKLFF.

V gene TRBV18 combines with J gene TRBJ2-3; 8 bases match TRBD2. The junction had 14 bases not matched to a gene; V was cut back by 4 bases and J by 14 bases. Germline values: CDR1 KGHSH, CDR2 LQKENI. The CDR3 extends over 14 amino acids. The CDR3: CASSRVVLAENRYF. CDR3 DNA: TGTGCCAGCTCACGGGTCGTACTAGCGGAAAATAGGTATTTT.

The rearrangement joins TRBV19 to TRBJ2-1; 11 bases agree with TRBD1. Germline-derived CDR1 and CDR2 are LNHDA and SQIVND (reference sequence). Trimming removed 5 bases from V and 7 bases from J; junction bases left unmatched: 7. This CDR3 contains 15 residues. CDR3 amino acids: CASSLGTGGSNEQFF. Written as DNA, the CDR3 is TGTGCCAGTAGTTTAGGGACAGGGGGATCGAATGAGCAGTTCTTC. The full variable domain, completed using reference TRBV19 and TRBJ2-1, is DGGITQSPKYLFRKEGQNVTLSCEQNLNHDAMYWYRQDPGQGLRLIYYSQIVNDFQKGDIAEGYSVSREKKESFPLTVTSAQKNPTAFYLCASSLGTGGSNEQFFGPGTRLTVL.

V and J are TRBV19 and TRBJ2-2; D uncertain. The germline V and J ends were trimmed by 4 bases and 2 bases, with 8 bases remaining between them. The CDR3 runs 14 residues. Germline CDR1 reads LNHDA; CDR2 reads SQIVND (reference sequence). The CDR3 protein is CASSKVPNTGELFF. CDR3 nucleotides: TGTGCCAGTAGTAAAGTGCCCAACACCGGGGAGCTGTTTTTT.

The chain links TRBV6-1 to TRBJ2-5; the D gene could be TRBD1 or TRBD2 (6 bases each). The V gene's germline CDR1 is MNHNS and CDR2 SASEGT. V was clipped by 4 bases and J by 4 bases, with 10 bases between them. The CDR3 is 13 amino acids. The CDR3 region has the DNA TGTGCCAGCAGTGTCGAGGGGGGAGAGACCCAGTACTTC. It yields the protein CASSVEGGETQYF.

This chain joins TRBV6-5 and TRBJ2-3, with D possibly TRBD2 on 5 matching bases. The CDR3 length is 15 residues. The germline V gene has CDR1 MNHEY and CDR2 SVGAGI. V was trimmed by 7 bases and J by 3 bases, leaving 17 bases between them. The CDR3 loop reads CASTNGRAGTDTQYF. DNA for the CDR3: TGTGCCAGCACCAACGGGCGGGCTGGGACAGATACGCAGTATTTT.

This clone was seen once. The gene calls are TRBV30 and TRBJ1-1, with TRBD1 matching 10 bases. The J segment lost 2 bases and the V segment lost 5 bases, leaving 2 bases of the junction unmatched. The CDR3 covers 13 residues. Germline V gene sequence: CDR1 GTSNPN, CDR2 SVGIG (reference sequence). Written as DNA, the CDR3 is TGTGCCTGGGGACAGGGGGGCAACACTGAAGCTTTCTTT. Encoded protein: CAWGQGGNTEAFF. Variable domain in full (rest from reference TRBV30 and TRBJ1-1): SQTIHQWPATLVQPVGSPLSLECTVEGTSNPNLYWYRQAAGRGLQLLFYSVGIGQISSEVPQNLSASRPQDRQFILSSKKLLLSDSGFYLCAWGQGGNTEAFFGQGTRLTVV.

This chain joins TRBV5-1 and TRBJ1-2; D is possibly TRBD1 (6 bases). CDR3 length equals 13 residues. Germline V gives CDR1 SGHRS, CDR2 YFSETQ. Trimming took 3 bases from V and 8 from J, leaving 14 bases between them. The CDR3 region has the DNA TGCGCCAGCAGCTCGACCGACAGGCCGGGCTACACCTTC. Translation gives CASSSTDRPGYTF.

The genes are TRBV5-8 and TRBJ2-3; 7 bases map to TRBD1. With V trimmed by 4 bases and J by 0 bases, 5 bases remained unmatched. Germline-derived CDR1 and CDR2 are SGHTS and YDEGEE. The CDR3 consists of 15 residues. The DNA for the CDR3 is TGTGCCAGCAGCATCGGACAGGACAGCACAGATACGCAGTATTTT. Translated, it gives CASSIGQDSTDTQYF.

The chain couples TRBV6-5 to TRBJ2-2, with D maybe TRBD1 (5 bases). CDR1 and CDR2 (germline): MNHEY, SVGAGI. With 5 bases removed from V and 2 bases from J, the gap between germline ends came to 12 bases. The CDR3 extends over 15 amino acids. The CDR3 DNA sequence: TGTGCCAGCAGTCGGGCAGGACAAAACACCGGGGAGCTGTTTTTT. Translation: CASSRAGQNTGELFF.

The chain couples TRBV11-2 to TRBJ2-3; D uncertain. CDR3 length: 15 amino acids. CDR1 and CDR2 from the germline V gene are SGHAT and FQNNGV. Trimming stripped 3 bases from V and 4 bases from J, with 14 bases between. The CDR3 sequence: CASSLASPKADTQYF. The CDR3 nucleotides read TGTGCCAGCAGCTTGGCCAGCCCAAAGGCAGATACGCAGTATTTT.

The V call is TRBV5-6, the J call TRBJ1-1; D ambiguous. The CDR3 contains 13 residues. Germline-derived CDR1 and CDR2 are SGHDT and YYEEEE. The ends were cut back, 6 bases at V and 5 bases at J, with 14 bases in the middle. Here the CDR3 reads CASTRTPGTEAFF. CDR3 coding DNA: TGTGCCAGCACCCGGACCCCTGGGACTGAAGCTTTCTTT.

The V and J genes are TRBV30 and TRBJ2-7; D perhaps matches TRBD1 (6 bases). Per germline, CDR1 GTSNPN and CDR2 SVGIG (reference sequence). CDR3 length equals 15 residues. Trimming pared 0 bases from V and 3 bases from J, leaving 15 bases between. The CDR3 coding sequence is TGTGCCTGGAGTGTACGCAGGGGATCGGGCTACGAGCAGTACTTC. Its translation: CAWSVRRGSGYEQYF.